Listed here are 31 T cell receptor beta chains from one sample, sequenced in a study of CD8+ T cells in alopecia areata. The treatment denotes: oral pan-JAK inhibitor, 5-10 mg twice daily. cDNA serving as the sequencing template came from extracted, reverse transcribed RNA. Repertoires were generated with immunoSEQ multiplex PCR, while TCRdb's copy carries only in-frame clones and drops some. The repertoire holds roughly 150,000 clones, with 50% to 65% as singletons. The sample consisted of CD8+ T cells sorted from blood, taken at week 4, from a patient treated with tofacitinib. The receptors derive from a human donor with alopecia areata.

This clone has a handful of counts. The rearrangement links TRBV14 to TRBJ2-2; D remains ambiguous. CDR1 and CDR2 from the germline V gene are SGHDN and FVKESK. The V end lost 3 bases, the J end lost 4 bases, and 6 bases lay between the germline ends. The CDR3 is 13 amino acids. Here the CDR3 DNA reads TGTGCCAGCAGCCAGGCCTTCACCGGGGAGCTGTTTTTT. Translated, it gives CASSQAFTGELFF.

This clone turned up a few times. At the DNA level, this CDR3 is encoded by other sequences in the same sample as well. The chain carries TRBV11-2 and TRBJ2-7; TRBD1 aligns across 9 bases. The CDR3 has 14 residues. V lost 1 base and J lost 3; bases outside the gene matches: 1. Germline CDR1 SGHAT, CDR2 FQNNGV. This CDR3 is CASSLVGQGYEQYF. As DNA, the CDR3 is TGTGCCAGCAGCTTAGTGGGACAGGGCTACGAGCAGTACTTC.

This chain uses TRBV5-6 with TRBJ2-3; D remains ambiguous. CDR1 and CDR2 (germline): SGHDT, YYEEEE. This CDR3 region has 16 residues. Trimming took 2 bases from V and 2 from J, leaving 15 bases between them. The CDR3 DNA reads as TGTGCCAGCAGCTTCGCGCGGATCTACGACACAGATACGCAGTATTTT. It is translated as CASSFARIYDTDTQYF.

This clone was observed a handful of times. J is TRBJ1-5 and V is TRBV15; 12 bases match TRBD1. The V gene's germline CDR1 is LNHNV and CDR2 YYDKDF (reference sequence). The ends lost 4 bases at V and 7 bases at J; junction bases unmatched: 8. CDR3 length: 16 residues. The CDR3 DNA is TGTGCCACCAGCACTAACCGGGACAGGGGGCGGCAGCCCCAGCATTTT. Translated, it gives CATSTNRDRGRQPQHF.

A few counts support this clone. This sequence joins TRBV4-1 and TRBJ1-5; D not certain. The CDR3 totals 15 residues. The germline V gene encodes CDR1 MGHRA and CDR2 YSYEKL. The ends were cut back, 0 bases at V and 0 bases at J, with 6 bases in the middle. CDR3 nucleotide sequence: TGCGCCAGCAGCCAAGAGTCAGGTAGCAATCAGCCCCAGCATTTT. Encoded protein: CASSQESGSNQPQHF.

The V and J genes are TRBV15 and TRBJ2-1; 9 bases align to TRBD1. This CDR3 comprises 17 residues. Germline CDR1 LNHNV, CDR2 YYDKDF (reference sequence). J lost 2 bases, V lost 0 bases, and 5 bases had no gene match. The CDR3 loop reads CATSRDKRQGAYNEQFF. Written as DNA, the CDR3 is TGTGCCACCAGCAGAGATAAGAGACAGGGGGCCTACAATGAGCAGTTCTTC.

The V gene is TRBV6-5, the J gene TRBJ1-2; TRBD1 is a possible D gene (5 bases). In germline, CDR1 is MNHEY, CDR2 SVGAGI. This CDR3 contains 12 residues. The V end lost 2 bases, the J end lost 8 bases, and 9 bases lay between the germline ends. The CDR3 DNA sequence: TGTGCCAGCAGTTACGGGGAGGGGGGCTACACCTTC. It translates to CASSYGEGGYTF.

V and J are TRBV2 and TRBJ2-1; D unclear. Per the germline V gene, CDR1 is SNHLY and CDR2 is FYNNEI. Trimming stripped 0 bases from V and 9 bases from J, with 12 bases between. The CDR3 has 14 residues. The CDR3 loop reads CASSEALSGIEQFF. Here the CDR3 DNA reads TGTGCCAGCAGTGAAGCGCTTAGTGGCATTGAGCAGTTCTTC.

Only a few counts were recorded for this clone. This chain connects TRBV29-1 to TRBJ2-4; D gene unclear. The V gene lost 4 bases and the J gene lost 7 bases, with 14 bases spanning the gap. This CDR3 region has 13 residues. The V gene's germline CDR1 is SQVTM and CDR2 ANQGSEA. CDR3 bases: TGCAGCGTTGTATTCGGTCAGTGGAACATTCAGTACTTC. Its translation is CSVVFGQWNIQYF. Using reference TRBV29-1 and TRBJ2-4 for the parts outside the CDR3, the full variable domain is SAVISQKPSRDICQRGTSLTIQCQVDSQVTMMFWYRQQPGQSLTLIATANQGSEATYESGFVIDKFPISRPNLTFSTLTVSNMSPEDSSIYLCSVVFGQWNIQYFGAGTRLSVL.

V and J are TRBV27 and TRBJ1-2; a weak D match, TRBD1 (5 bases). V was cut by 7 bases and J by 6 bases, with 15 bases left in between. Germline CDR1 and CDR2: MNHEY and SMNVEV (reference sequence). CDR3 size: 13 residues. As DNA, the CDR3 is TGTGCCAGCACCCAAGGGCAGGGTCATGGCTACACCTTC. It yields the protein CASTQGQGHGYTF.

This clone was recorded a few times. V and J are TRBV29-1 and TRBJ2-7; TRBD1 is a possible D gene (6 bases). The germline V and J ends were trimmed by 4 bases and 4 bases, with 11 bases remaining between them. CDR3 length: 12 residues. Germline CDR1 reads SQVTM; CDR2 reads ANQGSEA. In nucleotides, the CDR3 is TGCAGCGTTGCAGACAGGATGTACGAGCAGTACTTC. It specifies CSVADRMYEQYF.

V usage is TRBV7-9 and J usage is TRBJ1-1, with D maybe TRBD1 (5 bases). This CDR3 is 13 amino acids long. Trimming removed 5 bases from V and 6 bases from J, with 13 bases in between. Germline V CDR1 and CDR2: SEHNR, FQNEAQ (reference sequence). DNA of the CDR3: TGTGCCAGCAGCCCGGACACCAAGGCTGAAGCTTTCTTT. It encodes CASSPDTKAEAFF. Full variable domain (rest looked up from reference TRBV7-9 and TRBJ1-1): DTGVSQNPRHKITKRGQNVTFRCDPISEHNRLYWYRQTLGQGPEFLTYFQNEAQLEKSRLLSDRFSAERPKGSFSTLEIQRTEQGDSAMYLCASSPDTKAEAFFGQGTRLTVV.

The chain carries TRBV6-5 and TRBJ1-1, with 7 bases fitting TRBD1. Germline CDR1 and CDR2: MNHEY and SVGAGI. This CDR3 contains 14 residues. V lost 4 bases and J lost 4; bases outside the gene matches: 6. The chain's CDR3 is CASSWAQGSTEAFF. The CDR3 DNA follows: TGTGCCAGCAGTTGGGCACAGGGGAGCACTGAAGCTTTCTTT.

The V call is TRBV6-5, the J call TRBJ1-5; perhaps TRBD1 as D (5 bases). The V end lost 0 bases, the J end lost 5 bases, and 8 bases lay between the germline ends. The germline V gene encodes CDR1 MNHEY and CDR2 SVGAGI. This CDR3 has 14 residues. CDR3 protein: CASSYSEGDQPQHF. The CDR3 DNA sequence: TGTGCCAGCAGTTACTCTGAAGGGGATCAGCCCCAGCATTTT.

The genes are TRBV5-1 and TRBJ2-4, with 8 bases fitting TRBD1. Trimming took 0 bases from V and 7 from J; bases not matched to a gene: 0. CDR1 is SGHRS and CDR2 is YFSETQ in the germline V gene. CDR3 length: 13 amino acids. The CDR3: CASSLDRGNIQYF. The CDR3 DNA is TGCGCCAGCAGCTTGGACAGGGGGAACATTCAGTACTTC.

The chain employs TRBV29-1 and TRBJ2-7, with 7 bases fitting TRBD1. The CDR3 runs 13 residues. CDR1 and CDR2 (germline): SQVTM, ANQGSEA. V gave up 3 bases and J gave up 1 base; unmatched junction bases: 3. The CDR3, as DNA: TGCAGCGTTGAGGCAGGGGGATCCTACGAGCAGTACTTC. This translates into CSVEAGGSYEQYF.

Remarks on this clone: One junction end disagrees with the germline gene, perhaps due to a read error. The chain has TRBV7-9 and TRBJ2-7, with D possibly matching TRBD2 (7 bases). CDR3 size: 14 residues. Germline V gene lookup returns CDR1 SEHNR and CDR2 FQNEAQ (reference sequence). The CDR3 reads CASSLAARGYEQYF. The CDR3 region has the DNA TGTGCCAGCAGCCTAGCGGCCAGGGGATACGAGCAGTACTTC.

This clone was recorded a few times. The chain uses TRBV29-1 and TRBJ2-7; 9 bases fit TRBD2. Germline lookup yields CDR1 SQVTM and CDR2 ANQGSEA. J was trimmed by 2 bases and V by 5 bases; bases with no gene match: 7. This CDR3 is built from 14 residues. CDR3 coding DNA: TGCAGCGTTTCCCCAGCGGGAGGAGCCTACGAGCAGTACTTC. It yields the protein CSVSPAGGAYEQYF.

The genes are TRBV2 and TRBJ1-6; possible D gene TRBD1, 5 bases. The V end lost 7 bases, the J end lost 7 bases, and 11 bases lay between the germline ends. Germline V gene sequence: CDR1 SNHLY, CDR2 FYNNEI. This CDR3 region has 13 residues. Written as DNA, the CDR3 is TGTGCCAGCACCCTGGGGGGGAATTCACCCCTCCACTTT. This sequence encodes CASTLGGNSPLHF. Drawing the rest from reference TRBV2 and TRBJ1-6, the complete variable domain is EPEVTQTPSHQVTQMGQEVILRCVPISNHLYFYWYRQILGQKVEFLVSFYNNEISEKSEIFDDQFSVERPDGSNFTLKIRSTKLEDSAMYFCASTLGGNSPLHFGNGTRLTVT.

The chain is built from TRBV4-3 and TRBJ1-1; TRBD1 agrees at 7 bases. V was pared by 1 base and J by 7 bases, with 6 bases of the junction left unmatched. The CDR3 consists of 14 residues. Germline assignment: CDR1 LGHNA and CDR2 YSLEER. The CDR3: CASSQAEGAGEAFF. Here the CDR3 DNA reads TGCGCCAGCAGCCAAGCCGAGGGGGCCGGTGAAGCTTTCTTT.

This sequence joins TRBV5-6 and TRBJ1-5; 7 positions agree with TRBD1. The CDR3 totals 15 residues. Trimming cost V 3 bases and J 2 bases; bases outside gene matches: 5. Germline loops: CDR1 SGHDT, CDR2 YYEEEE. CDR3 sequence reads: CASSWGQLGNQPQHF. In DNA, the CDR3 is TGTGCCAGCAGCTGGGGACAGCTTGGCAATCAGCCCCAGCATTTT.

The chain combines TRBV2 with TRBJ2-3, with D possibly matching TRBD2 (5 bases). Deletions cut 4 bases from V and 2 bases from J, with 16 bases between. The CDR3 is 16 amino acids. The germline V gene encodes CDR1 SNHLY and CDR2 FYNNEI. The DNA for the CDR3 is TGTGCCAGCAGTGGATCGAGGGTTTTAAACACAGATACGCAGTATTTT. Residues: CASSGSRVLNTDTQYF.

The chain couples TRBV30 to TRBJ1-1, with TRBD1 identical over 7 bases. With 2 bases clipped from V and 6 bases from J, the junction kept 3 bases outside the gene matches. This CDR3 contains 12 residues. Germline V lookup: CDR1 GTSNPN, CDR2 SVGIG (reference sequence). The CDR3 region is CAWSSTGPEAFF. The CDR3 DNA reads as TGTGCCTGGAGTTCGACAGGGCCTGAAGCTTTCTTT. The whole variable domain, filled in from reference TRBV30 and TRBJ1-1, reads SQTIHQWPATLVQPVGSPLSLECTVEGTSNPNLYWYRQAAGRGLQLLFYSVGIGQISSEVPQNLSASRPQDRQFILSSKKLLLSDSGFYLCAWSSTGPEAFFGQGTRLTVV.

This clone was picked up one time. V gene TRBV5-6 combines with J gene TRBJ1-1; D perhaps matches TRBD1 (5 bases). The CDR3 length is 14 residues. CDR1 and CDR2 from the germline V gene are SGHDT and YYEEEE. Trimming cost V 0 bases and J 2 bases, with 8 bases left between them. The CDR3 DNA follows: TGTGCCAGCAGCTTGGTAACAGGTAACACTGAAGCTTTCTTT. Translation: CASSLVTGNTEAFF.

This clone was seen more than once but under ten times. The CDR3 region is CASSLGDGLAYEQYF. CDR3 nucleotide sequence: TGTGCCAGCAGCTTGGGAGACGGGTTGGCCTACGAGCAGTACTTC. This chain links TRBV5-4 with TRBJ2-7; D call uncertain. This CDR3 region has 15 residues. Germline V gene sequence: CDR1 SGHNT, CDR2 YYREEE (reference sequence). V was clipped by 0 bases and J by 2 bases, with 12 bases between them.

The V call is TRBV2, the J call TRBJ2-7; D may correspond to TRBD1 or TRBD2 (5 bases each). The germline V gene encodes CDR1 SNHLY and CDR2 FYNNEI. This CDR3 is 12 amino acids long. V was pared by 8 bases and J by 6 bases, with 14 bases between. Written as DNA, the CDR3 is TGTGCCAGCCGGTTTATGGGACGCGAGCAGTACTTC. Amino acid sequence: CASRFMGREQYF.

This clone was picked up a small number of times. V usage is TRBV9 and J usage is TRBJ2-2; D is unresolved. The CDR3 consists of 15 residues. CDR1 and CDR2 (germline): SGDLS, YYNGEE. The germline V and J ends were trimmed by 4 bases and 4 bases, with 14 bases remaining between them. The CDR3 sequence is CASSPPRWGTGELFF. The CDR3 DNA reads TGTGCCAGCAGCCCCCCACGGTGGGGCACCGGGGAGCTGTTTTTT.

The CDR3 DNA reads as TGCAGCGCTCCGGGACAGAACACAGATACGCAGTATTTT. Amino acids: CSAPGQNTDTQYF. The J gene is TRBJ2-3, the V gene TRBV29-1, with 7 bases fitting TRBD1. Germline V lookup: CDR1 SQVTM, CDR2 ANQGSEA. The CDR3 totals 13 residues. V shed 7 bases and J 2 bases; nucleotides not matched to a gene: 6.

This clone was detected once. The chain links TRBV15 to TRBJ1-1; no clear D gene. This CDR3 has 11 residues. Trimming took off 7 bases at V and 1 base at J, with 4 bases between the two ends. Germline V lookup: CDR1 LNHNV, CDR2 YYDKDF (reference sequence). As DNA, the CDR3 is TGTGCCACCAAGGGGAACACTGAAGCTTTCTTT. Protein: CATKGNTEAFF.

V and J are TRBV5-1 and TRBJ1-3; 8 nucleotides agree with TRBD1. The germline gives CDR1 SGHRS, CDR2 YFSETQ. After removal of 0 bases from V and 2 bases from J, the junction contained 1 base not matched to a gene. This CDR3 has 15 residues. This CDR3 reads CASSLVTGAGNTIYF. The CDR3 DNA sequence: TGCGCCAGCAGCTTGGTGACAGGGGCTGGAAACACCATATATTTT.

The chain links TRBV29-1 to TRBJ2-2; D not resolved. The V gene lost 4 bases and the J gene lost 1 base, with 7 bases spanning the gap. Germline V CDR1 and CDR2: SQVTM, ANQGSEA. The CDR3 is 13 residues long. In DNA form, the CDR3 reads TGCAGCGTTGGACCGATGAACACCGGGGAGCTGTTTTTT. Translating gives CSVGPMNTGELFF.